This TCR beta chain appears in the sequencing data of a study of CD8 T cells in Susac syndrome. Healthy donors served as the controls. They were matched for age and sex. TEMRA cells were FACS-enriched, with CD8+ and CD4+ T cells isolated negatively. Random hexamers primed reverse transcription of 0.5 to 1 ug RNA. Multiplex PCR with immunoSEQ amplified the TCR beta CDR3 across 54 Vbeta and 13 Jbeta. Via MiXCR, TCRdb re-called the immunoSEQ multiplex PCR reads, giving one row per CDR3 protein. The table shows some 130,000 distinct CDR3 sequences, with about 95% occurring only once. The CDR3 has 15 residues. Germline loops: CDR1 MNHEY, CDR2 SMNVEV (reference sequence). Trimming removed 4 bases from V and 0 bases from J, with 13 bases in between.

The chain combines TRBV27 with TRBJ2-7; D may be TRBD1 or TRBD2 (5 bases each). The specimen was CD4+ T cells from PBMCs. The clonotype was recovered from a human donor in good health. DNA for the CDR3: TGTGCCAGCAGTTATACGGGACGGAGCTCCTACGAGCAGTACTTC. Translated, it gives CASSYTGRSSYEQYF.